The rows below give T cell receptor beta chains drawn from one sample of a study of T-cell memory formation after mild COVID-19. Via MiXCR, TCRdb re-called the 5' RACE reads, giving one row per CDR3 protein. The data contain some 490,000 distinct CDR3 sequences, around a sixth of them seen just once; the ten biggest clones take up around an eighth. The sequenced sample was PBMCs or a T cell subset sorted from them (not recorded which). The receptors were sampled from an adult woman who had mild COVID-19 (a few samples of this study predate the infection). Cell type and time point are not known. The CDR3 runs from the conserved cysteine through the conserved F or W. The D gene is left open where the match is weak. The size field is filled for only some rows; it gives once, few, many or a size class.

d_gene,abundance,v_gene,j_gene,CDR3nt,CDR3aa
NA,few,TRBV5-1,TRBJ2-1,TGCGCCAGCAGCTTGGGGGAGAGGGATGAGCAGTTCTTC,CASSLGERDEQFF
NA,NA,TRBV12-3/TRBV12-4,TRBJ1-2,TGTGCCAGCAGTTTCTCCGGGACGTCTTATGGCTACACCTTC,CASSFSGTSYGYTF
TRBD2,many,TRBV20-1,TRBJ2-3,TGCAGTGCTAGAACCGGACTAGCGGGAGGGATCGCAACAGATACGCAGTATTTT,CSARTGLAGGIATDTQYF
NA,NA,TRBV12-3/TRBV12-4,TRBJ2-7,TGTGCCAGCACCCCGGGGGGCAGGTACGAGCAGTACTTC,CASTPGGRYEQYF
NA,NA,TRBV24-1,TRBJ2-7,TGTGCCACCAGTGATCCCGGTAGGCTCCCCGGGGAGCAGTACTTC,CATSDPGRLPGEQYF
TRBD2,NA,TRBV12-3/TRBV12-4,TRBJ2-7,TGTGCCAGCAGTTTTAGCGGGATCTCCTACGAGCAGTACTTC,CASSFSGISYEQYF
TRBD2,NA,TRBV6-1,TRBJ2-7,TGTGCCAGCACCTCCGGACTAGCGGGAGGAATCTACGAGCAGTACTTC,CASTSGLAGGIYEQYF
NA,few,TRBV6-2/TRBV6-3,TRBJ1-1,TGTGCCAGCGCCGCTTTGGTGGGCTCAGGCACTGAAGCTTTCTTT,CASAALVGSGTEAFF
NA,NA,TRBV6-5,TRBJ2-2,TGTGCCAGCAGTTGGGACCGCAAGGGCACCGGGGAGCTGTTTTTT,CASSWDRKGTGELFF
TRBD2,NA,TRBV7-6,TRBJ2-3,TGTGCCAGCAGCTTAGGCGCCAGCGGGGGCGAACGAGATACGCAGTATTTT,CASSLGASGGERDTQYF
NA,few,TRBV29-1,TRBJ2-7,TGCAGCGTTGTATTGGGGACCTACGAGCAGTACTTC,CSVVLGTYEQYF
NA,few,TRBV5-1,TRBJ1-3,TGCGCCAGCAGCATGGACGGGAGCTCTGGAAACACCATATATTTT,CASSMDGSSGNTIYF
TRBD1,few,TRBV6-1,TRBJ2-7,TGTGCCAGCAGCCGGAACCGGGACAGATCTTACGAGCAGTACTTC,CASSRNRDRSYEQYF
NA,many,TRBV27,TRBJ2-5,TGTGCCAGCAGTTCTAGACAGGAGACCCAGTACTTC,CASSSRQETQYF
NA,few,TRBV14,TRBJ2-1,TGTGCCAGCAGCCAAGTTGGCAGGGGGGAAGACAATGAGCAGTTCTTC,CASSQVGRGEDNEQFF
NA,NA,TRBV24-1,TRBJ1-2,TGTGCCACCAGTGACCCGCAGGGAGGGTTCTATGGCTACACCTTC,CATSDPQGGFYGYTF
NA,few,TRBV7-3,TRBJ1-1,TGTGCCAGCAGCTTGTTTACAGGGTACGCCACTGAAGCTTTCTTT,CASSLFTGYATEAFF
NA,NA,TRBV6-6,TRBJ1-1,TGTGCCAGCAGTTCGGGCTGGAACACTGAAGCTTTCTTT,CASSSGWNTEAFF
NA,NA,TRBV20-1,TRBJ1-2,TGCAGTGAGGCCCTTACTAACTATGGCTACACCTTC,CSEALTNYGYTF
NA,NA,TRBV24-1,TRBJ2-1,TGTGCCACCAGTACCTTAGACGTCGCCGGGAGTGAGCAGTTCTTC,CATSTLDVAGSEQFF
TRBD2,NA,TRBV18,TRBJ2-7,TGTGCCAGCTCACTGGGACTAGCTTGGGAGTACTTC,CASSLGLAWEYF
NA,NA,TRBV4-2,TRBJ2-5,TGTGCCAGCAGCCAAGATCGAAGGGCCCCAGAGACCCAGTACTTC,CASSQDRRAPETQYF
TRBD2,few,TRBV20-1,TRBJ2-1,TGCAGTGCTAGCGGGAGGGACAATGAGCAGTTCTTC,CSASGRDNEQFF
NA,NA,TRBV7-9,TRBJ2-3,TGTGCCAGCAGCTTACCCTCCGGGCGGTCGCAGTATTTT,CASSLPSGRSQYF
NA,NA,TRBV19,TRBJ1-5,TGTGCCAGTAGTAGATCAGACGTTAGCAATCAGCCCCAGCATTTT,CASSRSDVSNQPQHF
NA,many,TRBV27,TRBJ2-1,TGTGCCAGCAGTTTTTCGCGGGGTGAGCAGTTCTTC,CASSFSRGEQFF
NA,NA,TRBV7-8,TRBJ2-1,TGTGCCAGCACTTTCGCCCGGCCTCCCTACAATGAGCAGTTCTTC,CASTFARPPYNEQFF
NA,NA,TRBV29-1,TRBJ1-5,TGCAGCGGCGGCCAGGAGTATAGCAATCAGCCCCAGCATTTT,CSGGQEYSNQPQHF
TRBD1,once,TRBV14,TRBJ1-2,TGTGCCAGCAGCCAAGCCAGGACAGGGTTTGGCTACACCTTC,CASSQARTGFGYTF
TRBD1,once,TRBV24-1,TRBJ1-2,TGTGCCACCAGCGCCCGGGACAGGGGAGGCTACACCTTC,CATSARDRGGYTF
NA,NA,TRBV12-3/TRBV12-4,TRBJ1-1,TGTGCCAGCAGTTCATTAGGGGATAACACTGAAGCTTTCTTT,CASSSLGDNTEAFF
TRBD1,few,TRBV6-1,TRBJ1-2,TGTGCCAGCAGTGGGACAGGTTTCATCTATGGCTACACCTTC,CASSGTGFIYGYTF